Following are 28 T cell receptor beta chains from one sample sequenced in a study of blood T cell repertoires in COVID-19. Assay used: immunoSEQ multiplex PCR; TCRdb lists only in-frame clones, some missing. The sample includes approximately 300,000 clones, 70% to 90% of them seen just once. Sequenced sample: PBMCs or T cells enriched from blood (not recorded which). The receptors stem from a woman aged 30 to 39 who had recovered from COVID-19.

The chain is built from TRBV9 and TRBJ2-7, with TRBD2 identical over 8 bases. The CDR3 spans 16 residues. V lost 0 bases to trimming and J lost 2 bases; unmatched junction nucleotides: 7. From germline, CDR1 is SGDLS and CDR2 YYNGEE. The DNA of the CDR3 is TGTGCCAGCAGCGTAGGGCCAGCGGGGGCCCCCTACGAGCAGTACTTC. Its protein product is CASSVGPAGAPYEQYF.

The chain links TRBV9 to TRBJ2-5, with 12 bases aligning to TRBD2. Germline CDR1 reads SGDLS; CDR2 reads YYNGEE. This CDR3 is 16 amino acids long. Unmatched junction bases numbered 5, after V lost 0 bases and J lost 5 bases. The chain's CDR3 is CASSVASGGALETQYF. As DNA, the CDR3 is TGTGCCAGCAGCGTAGCTAGCGGGGGGGCCCTGGAGACCCAGTACTTC.

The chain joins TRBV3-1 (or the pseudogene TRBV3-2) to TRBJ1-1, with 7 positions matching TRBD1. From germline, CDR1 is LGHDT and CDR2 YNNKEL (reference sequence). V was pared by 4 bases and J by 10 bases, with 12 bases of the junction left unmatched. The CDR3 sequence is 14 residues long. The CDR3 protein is CASSPRTGLIPAFF. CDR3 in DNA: TGTGCCAGCAGCCCCCGGACAGGACTCATTCCAGCTTTCTTT.

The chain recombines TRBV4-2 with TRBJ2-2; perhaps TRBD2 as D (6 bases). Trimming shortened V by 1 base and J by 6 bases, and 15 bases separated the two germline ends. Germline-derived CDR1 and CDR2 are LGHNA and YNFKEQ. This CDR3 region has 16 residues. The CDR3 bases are TGTGCCAGCAGCCAAGGACTGGGACCGGGGGCCGGGGAGCTGTTTTTT. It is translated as CASSQGLGPGAGELFF.

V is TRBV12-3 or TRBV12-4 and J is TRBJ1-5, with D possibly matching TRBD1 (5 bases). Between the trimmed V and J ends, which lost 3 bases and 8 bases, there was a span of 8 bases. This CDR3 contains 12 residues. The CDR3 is CASSLGEEPQHF. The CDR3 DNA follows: TGTGCCAGCAGTTTGGGGGAGGAGCCCCAGCATTTT.

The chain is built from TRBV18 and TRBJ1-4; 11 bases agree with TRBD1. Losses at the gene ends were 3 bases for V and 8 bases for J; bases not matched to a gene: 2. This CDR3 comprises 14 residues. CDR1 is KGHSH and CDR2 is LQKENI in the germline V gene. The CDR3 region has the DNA TGTGCCAGCTCACCGGACAGGGGGCGGGAAAAACTGTTTTTT. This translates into CASSPDRGREKLFF.

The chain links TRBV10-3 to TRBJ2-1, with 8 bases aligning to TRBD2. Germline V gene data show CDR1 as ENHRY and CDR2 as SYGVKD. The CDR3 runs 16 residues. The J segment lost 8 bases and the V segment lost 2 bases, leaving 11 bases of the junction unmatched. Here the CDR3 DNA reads TGTGCCATCAGTGAGAAACCGGGACTAGGAGGGGATGAGCAGTTCTTC. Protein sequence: CAISEKPGLGGDEQFF.

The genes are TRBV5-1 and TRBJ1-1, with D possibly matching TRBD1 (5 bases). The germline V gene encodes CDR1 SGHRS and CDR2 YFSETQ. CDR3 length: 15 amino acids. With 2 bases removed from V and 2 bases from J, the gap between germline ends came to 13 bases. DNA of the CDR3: TGCGCCAGCAGCTTAGAAACAGGAATTAACACTGAAGCTTTCTTT. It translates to CASSLETGINTEAFF. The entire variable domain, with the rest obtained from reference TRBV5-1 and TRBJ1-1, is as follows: KAGVTQTPRYLIKTRGQQVTLSCSPISGHRSVSWYQQTPGQGLQFLFEYFSETQRNKGNFPGRFSGRQFSNSRSEMNVSTLELGDSALYLCASSLETGINTEAFFGQGTRLTVV.

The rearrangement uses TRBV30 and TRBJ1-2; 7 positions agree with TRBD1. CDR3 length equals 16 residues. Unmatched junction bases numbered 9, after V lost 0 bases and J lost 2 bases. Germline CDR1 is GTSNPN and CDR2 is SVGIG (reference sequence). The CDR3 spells CAWSVRPGQANYGYTF. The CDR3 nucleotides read TGTGCCTGGAGTGTACGCCCCGGACAGGCGAACTATGGCTACACCTTC.

The CDR3 DNA follows: TGTGCCAGCTCACGACTGACAGGGGTTTCTGGAAACACCATATATTTT. It yields the protein CASSRLTGVSGNTIYF. V gene TRBV18 combines with J gene TRBJ1-3, with 8 bases lining up with TRBD1. Germline CDR1 KGHSH, CDR2 LQKENI. CDR3 length equals 16 residues. The V segment lost 4 bases and the J segment 1 base; nucleotides outside the gene matches: 6. Variable domain in full (rest from reference TRBV18 and TRBJ1-3): NAGVMQNPRHLVRRRGQEARLRCSPMKGHSHVYWYRQLPEEGLKFMVYLQKENIIDESGMPKERFSAEFPKEGPSILRIQQVVRGDSAAYFCASSRLTGVSGNTIYFGEGSWLTVV.

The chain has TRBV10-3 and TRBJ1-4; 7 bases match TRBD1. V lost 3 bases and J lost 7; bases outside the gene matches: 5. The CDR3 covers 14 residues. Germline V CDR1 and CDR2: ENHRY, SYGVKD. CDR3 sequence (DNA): TGTGCCATCAGTGACGGCCAGGGGGTTGAAAAACTGTTTTTT. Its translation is CAISDGQGVEKLFF.

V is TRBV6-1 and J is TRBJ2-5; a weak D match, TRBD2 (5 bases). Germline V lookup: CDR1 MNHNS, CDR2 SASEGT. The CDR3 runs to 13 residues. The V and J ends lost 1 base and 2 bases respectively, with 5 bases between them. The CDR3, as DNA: TGTGCCAGCAGTGAAGGCGGGCAAGAGACCCAGTACTTC. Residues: CASSEGGQETQYF.

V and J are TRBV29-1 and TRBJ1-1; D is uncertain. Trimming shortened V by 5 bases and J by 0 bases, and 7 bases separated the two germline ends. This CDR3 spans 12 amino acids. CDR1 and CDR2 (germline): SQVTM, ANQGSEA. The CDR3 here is CSVRRMNTEAFF. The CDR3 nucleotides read TGCAGCGTTAGGAGAATGAACACTGAAGCTTTCTTT.

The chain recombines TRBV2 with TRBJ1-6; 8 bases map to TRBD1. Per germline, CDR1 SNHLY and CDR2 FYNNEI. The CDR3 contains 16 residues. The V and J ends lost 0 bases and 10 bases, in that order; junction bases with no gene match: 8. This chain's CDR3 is CASSEALRDRPSPLHF. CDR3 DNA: TGTGCCAGCAGTGAAGCGCTTAGGGACAGGCCCTCACCCCTCCACTTT.

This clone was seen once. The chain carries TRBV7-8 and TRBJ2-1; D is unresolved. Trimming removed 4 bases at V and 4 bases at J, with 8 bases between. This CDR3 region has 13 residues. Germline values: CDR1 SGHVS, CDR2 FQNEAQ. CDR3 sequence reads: CASSSSLYNEQFF. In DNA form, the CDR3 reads TGTGCCAGCAGCTCGAGTTTATACAATGAGCAGTTCTTC.

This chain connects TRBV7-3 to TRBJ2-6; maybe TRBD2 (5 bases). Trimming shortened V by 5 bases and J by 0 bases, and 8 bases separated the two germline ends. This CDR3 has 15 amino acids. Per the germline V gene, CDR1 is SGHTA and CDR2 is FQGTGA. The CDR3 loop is CASSPSGSGANVLTF. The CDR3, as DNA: TGTGCCAGCAGCCCGAGCGGCTCTGGGGCCAACGTCCTGACTTTC.

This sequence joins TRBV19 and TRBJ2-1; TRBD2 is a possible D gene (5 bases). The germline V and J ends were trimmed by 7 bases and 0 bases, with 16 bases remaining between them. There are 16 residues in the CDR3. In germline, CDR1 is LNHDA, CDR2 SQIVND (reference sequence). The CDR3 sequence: CASKSLRGSSYNEQFF. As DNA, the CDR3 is TGTGCCAGTAAGTCCCTCCGAGGGAGCTCCTACAATGAGCAGTTCTTC.

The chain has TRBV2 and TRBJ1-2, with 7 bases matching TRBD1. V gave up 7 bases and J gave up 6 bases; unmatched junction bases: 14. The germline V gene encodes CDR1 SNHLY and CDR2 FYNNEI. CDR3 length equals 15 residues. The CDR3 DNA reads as TGTGCCAGCACCCTCAACGCGCCAGGGGGGAATGGCTACACCTTC. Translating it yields CASTLNAPGGNGYTF.

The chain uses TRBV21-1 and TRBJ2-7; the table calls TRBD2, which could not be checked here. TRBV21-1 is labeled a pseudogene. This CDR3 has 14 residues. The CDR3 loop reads CASLLHGSFYEQYF. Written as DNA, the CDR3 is TGTGCCAGCTTGCTCCACGGGTCCTTCTACGAGCAGTACTTC.

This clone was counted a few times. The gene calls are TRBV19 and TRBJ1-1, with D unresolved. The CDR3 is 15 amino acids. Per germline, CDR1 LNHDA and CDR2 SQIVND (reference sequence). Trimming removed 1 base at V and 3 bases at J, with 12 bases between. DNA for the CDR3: TGTGCCAGTAGTATAGCAGCCGCGGGATACACTGAAGCTTTCTTT. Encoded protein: CASSIAAAGYTEAFF. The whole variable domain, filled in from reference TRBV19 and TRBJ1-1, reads DGGITQSPKYLFRKEGQNVTLSCEQNLNHDAMYWYRQDPGQGLRLIYYSQIVNDFQKGDIAEGYSVSREKKESFPLTVTSAQKNPTAFYLCASSIAAAGYTEAFFGQGTRLTVV.

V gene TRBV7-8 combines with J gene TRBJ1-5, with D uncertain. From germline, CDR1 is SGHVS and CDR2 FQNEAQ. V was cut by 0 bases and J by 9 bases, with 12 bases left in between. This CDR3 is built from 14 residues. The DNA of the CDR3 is TGTGCCAGCAGCTTAGCGTCGGGGTCTGGGCCCCAGCATTTT. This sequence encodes CASSLASGSGPQHF.

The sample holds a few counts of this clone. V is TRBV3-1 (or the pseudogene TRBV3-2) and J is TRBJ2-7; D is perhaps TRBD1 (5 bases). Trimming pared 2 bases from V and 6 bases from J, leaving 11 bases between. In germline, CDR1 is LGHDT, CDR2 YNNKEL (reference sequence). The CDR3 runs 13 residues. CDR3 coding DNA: TGTGCCAGCAGCCAAACAGACAGTAGCGAGCAGTACTTC. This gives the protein CASSQTDSSEQYF.

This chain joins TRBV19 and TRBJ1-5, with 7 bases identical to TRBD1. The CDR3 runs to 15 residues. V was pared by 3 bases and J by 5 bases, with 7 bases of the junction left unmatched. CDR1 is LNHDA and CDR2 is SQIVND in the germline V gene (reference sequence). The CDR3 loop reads CASSIRGTDYQPQHF. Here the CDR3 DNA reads TGTGCCAGTAGTATTAGGGGGACAGATTATCAGCCCCAGCATTTT.

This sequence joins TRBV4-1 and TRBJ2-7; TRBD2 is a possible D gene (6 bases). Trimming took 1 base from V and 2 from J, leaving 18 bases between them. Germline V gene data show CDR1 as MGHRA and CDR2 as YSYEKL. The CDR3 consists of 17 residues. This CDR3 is CASSQGLRSSGAYEQYF. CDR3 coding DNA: TGCGCCAGCAGCCAAGGGCTTCGTAGTAGCGGCGCCTACGAGCAGTACTTC.

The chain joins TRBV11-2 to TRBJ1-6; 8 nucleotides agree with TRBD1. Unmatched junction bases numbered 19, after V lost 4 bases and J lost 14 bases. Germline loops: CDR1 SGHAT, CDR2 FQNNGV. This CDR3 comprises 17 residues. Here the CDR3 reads CASSSASGQGAFGALHF. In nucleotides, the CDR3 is TGTGCCAGCAGCTCCGCCTCGGGGCAGGGGGCCTTCGGAGCCCTCCACTTT.

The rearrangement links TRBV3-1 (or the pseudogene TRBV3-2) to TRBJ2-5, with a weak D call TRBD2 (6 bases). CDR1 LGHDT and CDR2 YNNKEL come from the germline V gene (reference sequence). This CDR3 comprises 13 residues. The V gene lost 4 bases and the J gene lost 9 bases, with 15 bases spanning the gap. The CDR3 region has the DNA TGTGCCAGCAGCCTCGGGAGCGGTGGGGCCCAGTACTTC. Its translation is CASSLGSGGAQYF.

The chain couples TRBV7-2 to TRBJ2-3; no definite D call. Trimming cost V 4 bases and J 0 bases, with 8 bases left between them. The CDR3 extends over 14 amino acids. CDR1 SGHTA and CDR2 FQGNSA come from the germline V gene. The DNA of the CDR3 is TGTGCCAGCAGCTCGTCGTCTAGCACAGATACGCAGTATTTT. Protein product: CASSSSSSTDTQYF.

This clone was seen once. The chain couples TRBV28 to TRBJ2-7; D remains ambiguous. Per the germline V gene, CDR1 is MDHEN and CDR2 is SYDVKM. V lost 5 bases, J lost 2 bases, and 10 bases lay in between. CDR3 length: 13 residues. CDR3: CASSPRWPYEQYF. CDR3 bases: TGTGCCAGCAGTCCGCGGTGGCCCTACGAGCAGTACTTC.